The 11 T cell receptor beta chains below all came from one sample that was sequenced in a study of cytomegalovirus exposure and HLA in healthy donors. The PCR employed 60 Vbeta primers together with 13 Jbeta primers. The table came from immunoSEQ multiplex PCR; TCRdb's copy has only in-frame clones and leaves some out. The sample yields 130,000 to 150,000 clones, more than 75% seen once. Sequences were obtained from PBMCs. The receptors come from a male donor in good health and CMV-seronegative.

The rearrangement joins TRBV14 to TRBJ1-1; 7 nucleotides agree with TRBD1. This CDR3 is built from 13 residues. Germline V gene data show CDR1 as SGHDN and CDR2 as FVKESK. Germline trimming cut 0 bases from V and 10 bases from J; bases unmatched to any gene: 5. The CDR3 protein is CASSQETGFAAFF. The DNA of the CDR3 is TGTGCCAGCAGCCAAGAGACAGGGTTTGCAGCTTTCTTT.

The rearrangement links TRBV10-2 to TRBJ2-6, with D possibly matching TRBD2 (6 bases). V was cut by 6 bases and J by 2 bases, with 8 bases left in between. CDR1 and CDR2 (germline): WSHSY, SAAADI. The CDR3 is 14 amino acids. The CDR3 sequence: CASRGGTGANVLTF. The CDR3 DNA reads TGCGCCAGCAGGGGGGGTACTGGGGCCAACGTCCTGACTTTC.

This chain connects TRBV30 to TRBJ1-2; TRBD1 is a possible D gene (5 bases). Looked up from germline, CDR1 is GTSNPN and CDR2 is SVGIG (reference sequence). The CDR3 runs to 14 residues. Trimming cost V 3 bases and J 2 bases, with 13 bases left between them. CDR3 loop: CAWSGGDWNYGYTF. CDR3 nucleotides: TGTGCCTGGAGCGGAGGGGATTGGAACTATGGCTACACCTTC.

This clone was observed a handful of times. The gene calls are TRBV5-5 and TRBJ1-6; D perhaps matches TRBD1 (5 bases). CDR3 length equals 15 residues. Trimming took 0 bases from V and 10 from J, leaving 14 bases between them. Germline lookup yields CDR1 SGHKS and CDR2 YYEKEE (reference sequence). The CDR3 coding sequence is TGTGCCAGCAGCTTGGCCTCAGGGTATCACTCACCCCTCCACTTT. Its translation is CASSLASGYHSPLHF.

V usage is TRBV11-1 and J usage is TRBJ1-1; a weak D match, TRBD1 (5 bases). Trimming stripped 5 bases from V and 4 bases from J, with 8 bases between. This CDR3 contains 12 residues. The germline CDR1 and CDR2 sequences are SGHAT and FQDESV (reference sequence). In DNA, the CDR3 is TGTGCCAGCAGCCGCGACAGCACTGAAGCTTTCTTT. This sequence encodes CASSRDSTEAFF.

This chain joins TRBV30 and TRBJ1-5; D remains ambiguous. V was cut by 0 bases and J by 0 bases, with 6 bases left in between. This CDR3 has 14 amino acids. CDR1 is GTSNPN and CDR2 is SVGIG in the germline V gene (reference sequence). CDR3 sequence reads: CAWSVSVSNQPQHF. CDR3 sequence (DNA): TGTGCCTGGAGTGTCAGTGTTAGCAATCAGCCCCAGCATTTT.

V is TRBV6-6 and J is TRBJ2-5; 7 bases are shared with TRBD1. CDR1 and CDR2 (germline): MNHNY, SVGAGI (reference sequence). CDR3 size: 14 residues. V shed 2 bases, J shed 0 bases, and the junction held 0 bases outside the gene matches. The CDR3 DNA sequence: TGTGCCAGCAGTTACAGGGGGCACCAAGAGACCCAGTACTTC. Its translation is CASSYRGHQETQYF.

This chain's CDR3 is CASRPRTSEGETQYF. The CDR3 region has the DNA TGTGCAAGTCGCCCTCGGACTAGCGAGGGGGAGACCCAGTACTTC. The V call is TRBV12-2, the J call TRBJ2-5; the table calls TRBD2, which could not be checked here. TRBV12-2 is a recognized pseudogene. CDR3 length: 15 residues.

This clone was counted a single time. The V gene is TRBV2, the J gene TRBJ2-3; 8 bases are a match to TRBD2. CDR3 length: 15 amino acids. The V gene's germline CDR1 is SNHLY and CDR2 FYNNEI. Unmatched junction bases numbered 7, after V lost 7 bases and J lost 1 base. CDR3 in DNA: TGTGCCAGCATCGGGGGGGGGAGACGCACAGATACGCAGTATTTT. This codes for CASIGGGRRTDTQYF.

The chain is built from TRBV4-3 and TRBJ1-2; D possibly corresponds to TRBD1 (6 bases). This CDR3 region has 14 residues. Germline loops: CDR1 LGHNA, CDR2 YSLEER. The V and J ends lost 0 bases and 4 bases respectively, with 9 bases between them. CDR3 in amino acids: CASSQDWGPYGYTF. CDR3 DNA sequence: TGCGCCAGCAGCCAAGATTGGGGGCCCTATGGCTACACCTTC.

The V gene is TRBV7-2, the J gene TRBJ2-5, with D possibly being TRBD1 (6 bases). Germline V gene data show CDR1 as SGHTA and CDR2 as FQGNSA. V was pared by 7 bases and J by 0 bases, with 9 bases between. The CDR3 is 13 residues long. Here the CDR3 reads CASNRQDQETQYF. The CDR3 DNA reads as TGTGCCAGCAATCGACAGGACCAAGAGACCCAGTACTTC.